Listed here are 26 T cell receptor beta chains from one sample, sequenced in a study of blood T cell repertoires in COVID-19. TCRdb's table, derived via immunoSEQ multiplex PCR, lists solely in-frame clones and lacks some. In the table there are 400,000 to 450,000 clones, around nine tenths of which are singletons. Sequenced sample: peripheral blood. These receptors came from a man between 18 and 35 years old with COVID-19, enrolled during active disease.

The gene calls are TRBV12-3 or TRBV12-4 and TRBJ2-2, with 9 bases matching TRBD1. The CDR3 contains 13 residues. The V segment lost 6 bases and the J segment 6 bases; nucleotides outside the gene matches: 2. CDR3 sequence: CASRGQGAGELFF. In nucleotides, the CDR3 is TGTGCCAGCAGGGGACAGGGCGCCGGGGAGCTGTTTTTT.

This rearrangement joins TRBV5-4 to TRBJ2-3; possible D gene TRBD2, 5 bases. The CDR3 is 14 amino acids. V shed 7 bases and J shed 0 bases, with 12 bases lying between them. The V gene's germline CDR1 is SGHNT and CDR2 YYREEE (reference sequence). CDR3 nucleotide sequence: TGTGCCAGCCGGCCGGAGCGGAGCACAGATACGCAGTATTTT. Its protein product is CASRPERSTDTQYF.

The rearrangement links TRBV19 to TRBJ1-4, with TRBD1 matching 8 bases. CDR1 and CDR2 (germline): LNHDA, SQIVND (reference sequence). The ends lost 11 bases at V and 7 bases at J; junction bases unmatched: 18. There are 16 residues in the CDR3. The CDR3 protein is CASVRTGRTGSEKLFF. The CDR3, as DNA: TGTGCCTCCGTGCGGACAGGGCGGACTGGGAGTGAAAAACTGTTTTTT. Full variable domain (missing parts from reference TRBV19 and TRBJ1-4): DGGITQSPKYLFRKEGQNVTLSCEQNLNHDAMYWYRQDPGQGLRLIYYSQIVNDFQKGDIAEGYSVSREKKESFPLTVTSAQKNPTAFYLCASVRTGRTGSEKLFFGSGTQLSVL.

The chain is built from TRBV5-4 and TRBJ1-1, with TRBD1 matching over 7 bases. V was pared by 2 bases and J by 4 bases, with 5 bases of the junction left unmatched. Germline V gene sequence: CDR1 SGHNT, CDR2 YYREEE (reference sequence). The CDR3 has 14 amino acids. CDR3 in amino acids: CASSLTHRGTEAFF. Here the CDR3 DNA reads TGTGCCAGCAGCTTAACCCACAGGGGCACTGAAGCTTTCTTT.

The chain combines TRBV30 with TRBJ1-5, with TRBD1 matching over 8 bases. The CDR3 length is 14 residues. Germline trimming cut 3 bases from V and 3 bases from J; bases unmatched to any gene: 4. Germline V gene lookup returns CDR1 GTSNPN and CDR2 SVGIG (reference sequence). In DNA form, the CDR3 reads TGTGCCTGGAGCCCGGGACAGGTCAATCAGCCCCAGCATTTT. Protein sequence: CAWSPGQVNQPQHF.

The CDR3 DNA is TGTGCCACCCCCTGGAGGCCCCAGCATTTT. This encodes CATPWRPQHF. V is TRBV19 and J is TRBJ1-5; D unresolved. Germline-derived CDR1 and CDR2 are LNHDA and SQIVND (reference sequence). Trimming pared 10 bases from V and 9 bases from J, leaving 10 bases between. The CDR3 consists of 10 residues.

The chain combines TRBV7-8 with TRBJ2-1; 7 positions match TRBD2. CDR1 SGHVS and CDR2 FQNEAQ come from the germline V gene. The CDR3 has 15 amino acids. J lost 6 bases, V lost 2 bases, and 7 bases had no gene match. Here the CDR3 reads CASSLWRGTPNEQFF. The CDR3 DNA reads as TGTGCCAGCAGCTTATGGCGGGGGACCCCCAATGAGCAGTTCTTC.

This chain connects TRBV12-2 to TRBJ2-7; no check of the table's D call, TRBD1, against the DNA was made. TRBV12-2 is an annotated pseudogene. The CDR3 is made up of 13 amino acids. The CDR3 DNA sequence: TGTGCAAGTCGCAGGGGACAGAGTTACGAGCAGTACTTC. It translates to CASRRGQSYEQYF.

Only one count was recorded for this clone. The V call is TRBV27, the J call TRBJ1-1; D is perhaps TRBD1 (5 bases). The CDR3 has 13 amino acids. CDR1 is MNHEY, CDR2 SMNVEV, per germline (reference sequence). V lost 8 bases, J lost 1 base, and 11 bases lay in between. The CDR3 region has the DNA TGTGCCAGCTCAATCAGGGAGAACACTGAAGCTTTCTTT. Protein sequence: CASSIRENTEAFF.

The chain is built from TRBV3-1 (or the pseudogene TRBV3-2) and TRBJ2-7; possibly TRBD2 for D (5 bases). The CDR3 contains 15 residues. V lost 0 bases to trimming and J lost 3 bases, with 12 bases between them. Looked up from germline, CDR1 is LGHDT and CDR2 is YNNKEL (reference sequence). The CDR3 nucleotides read TGTGCCAGCAGCCAAGATCGGCTAGCCAGCTACGAGCAGTACTTC. It translates to CASSQDRLASYEQYF.

This clone has only a few counts. The chain joins TRBV14 to TRBJ1-4; D may be TRBD1 (5 bases). V shed 1 base and J shed 12 bases, with 18 bases lying between them. This CDR3 has 15 amino acids. Germline V gene data show CDR1 as SGHDN and CDR2 as FVKESK. This chain's CDR3 is CASSQGGDPKRELFF. The CDR3 DNA reads TGTGCCAGCAGCCAAGGGGGGGACCCCAAAAGGGAACTGTTTTTT.

The J gene is TRBJ2-1, the V gene TRBV11-3; 9 bases fit TRBD2. CDR3 length: 15 residues. Trimming took 3 bases from V and 8 from J; bases not matched to a gene: 8. The germline V gene encodes CDR1 SGHNT and CDR2 YENEEA. CDR3 sequence reads: CASSLLAGRMDEQFF. The CDR3 DNA sequence: TGTGCCAGCAGCTTGCTAGCGGGAAGAATGGATGAGCAGTTCTTC.

V is TRBV5-8 and J is TRBJ1-6; D is possibly TRBD1 (6 bases). Trimming left V 4 bases short and J 7 bases short, with 12 bases between. The CDR3 consists of 14 residues. CDR1 and CDR2 from the germline V gene are SGHTS and YDEGEE. For the CDR3, the DNA is TGTGCCAGCAGCACATCAGGGGTGAATTCACCCCTCCACTTT. Protein: CASSTSGVNSPLHF. The whole variable domain, remainder taken from reference TRBV5-8 and TRBJ1-6, is EAGVTQSPTHLIKTRGQQATLRCSPISGHTSVYWYQQALGLGLQFLLWYDEGEERNRGNFPPRFSGRQFPNYSSELNVNALELEDSALYLCASSTSGVNSPLHFGNGTRLTVT.

On this clone itself: Other DNA sequences in this specimen translate into the identical CDR3. The chain joins TRBV20-1 to TRBJ1-1; no clear D gene. Between the trimmed V and J ends, which lost 6 bases and 1 base, there was a span of 6 bases. CDR3 size: 11 residues. Germline V gives CDR1 DFQATT, CDR2 SNEGSKA (reference sequence). The CDR3 DNA sequence: TGCAGTGCCAGACAGAACACTGAAGCTTTCTTT. Its translation is CSARQNTEAFF.

The chain carries TRBV7-6 and TRBJ2-1; 8 bases map to TRBD1. This CDR3 is built from 15 residues. Germline V gene sequence: CDR1 SGHVS, CDR2 FNYEAQ. The V gene end was trimmed by 2 bases and the J gene end by 8 bases; junction bases not matched to a gene: 8. CDR3 loop: CASSLPPGGFDEQFF. In nucleotides, the CDR3 is TGTGCCAGCAGCTTACCCCCAGGGGGCTTCGATGAGCAGTTCTTC.

The chain couples TRBV19 to TRBJ2-2, with TRBD2 identical over 11 bases. CDR3 length equals 16 residues. V was pared by 5 bases and J by 5 bases, with 7 bases of the junction left unmatched. CDR1 is LNHDA and CDR2 is SQIVND in the germline V gene (reference sequence). CDR3 loop: CASSDFSGRVTGELFF. The DNA for the CDR3 is TGTGCCAGTAGTGACTTTAGCGGGAGGGTAACCGGGGAGCTGTTTTTT.

The chain has TRBV14 and TRBJ1-5; the D gene is possibly TRBD1 (6 bases). The V gene lost 4 bases and the J gene lost 9 bases, with 22 bases spanning the gap. Germline V gene sequence: CDR1 SGHDN, CDR2 FVKESK. The CDR3 spans 16 residues. CDR3 in amino acids: CASSPQPGQRSRPQHF. CDR3 sequence (DNA): TGTGCCAGCAGCCCTCAACCGGGACAACGGAGCCGGCCCCAGCATTTT.

The chain uses TRBV6-1 and TRBJ2-7, with D possibly TRBD1 on 6 matching bases. The germline V gene has CDR1 MNHNS and CDR2 SASEGT. This CDR3 is built from 16 residues. Trimming shortened V by 4 bases and J by 0 bases, and 16 bases separated the two germline ends. This CDR3 reads CASSGNRATLSYEQYF. CDR3 sequence (DNA): TGTGCCAGCAGTGGGAACAGGGCCACCCTCTCCTACGAGCAGTACTTC.

This chain links TRBV5-8 with TRBJ2-2; 9 nucleotides agree with TRBD1. Germline V gene data show CDR1 as SGHTS and CDR2 as YDEGEE. V was clipped by 6 bases and J by 3 bases; unmatched bases: 9. This CDR3 is 16 amino acids long. The CDR3 is CASNQGTGSYTGELFF. The CDR3 coding sequence is TGTGCCAGCAACCAAGGGACAGGGTCGTACACCGGGGAGCTGTTTTTT.

The V call is TRBV9, the J call TRBJ2-5; D unclear. The V gene's germline CDR1 is SGDLS and CDR2 YYNGEE. There are 15 residues in the CDR3. V lost 0 bases and J 2 bases, leaving 11 bases between the germline ends. The chain's CDR3 is CASSVVSSKQETQYF. CDR3 DNA sequence: TGTGCCAGCAGCGTAGTATCAAGCAAACAAGAGACCCAGTACTTC.

The chain joins TRBV18 to TRBJ2-3; weak D call: TRBD2 (5 bases). The V and J ends lost 3 bases and 2 bases respectively, with 15 bases between them. Germline values: CDR1 KGHSH, CDR2 LQKENI. This CDR3 is 16 amino acids long. CDR3 coding DNA: TGTGCCAGCTCACCCCCAATGGGCGGGTACACAGATACGCAGTATTTT. It translates to CASSPPMGGYTDTQYF.

V is TRBV5-1 and J is TRBJ2-5, with TRBD2 matching 11 bases. The CDR3 is 15 residues long. The V segment lost 3 bases and the J segment 2 bases; nucleotides outside the gene matches: 3. CDR1 and CDR2 from the germline V gene are SGHRS and YFSETQ. The CDR3 region has the DNA TGCGCCAGCAGCTCATTAGCGGGGGGGCAAGAGACCCAGTACTTC. This translates into CASSSLAGGQETQYF. The variable domain in full, with the rest retrieved from reference TRBV5-1 and TRBJ2-5, is KAGVTQTPRYLIKTRGQQVTLSCSPISGHRSVSWYQQTPGQGLQFLFEYFSETQRNKGNFPGRFSGRQFSNSRSEMNVSTLELGDSALYLCASSSLAGGQETQYFGPGTRLLVL.

A single count supports this clone. The rearrangement joins TRBV18 to TRBJ2-2; a weak D match, TRBD2 (6 bases). This CDR3 spans 14 amino acids. The V gene's germline CDR1 is KGHSH and CDR2 LQKENI. V lost 6 bases and J 6 bases, leaving 14 bases between the germline ends. This chain's CDR3 is CASSPLTSSGELFF. The CDR3 nucleotides read TGTGCCAGCTCCCCTCTGACTAGTTCCGGGGAGCTGTTTTTT. Full variable domain (outside the CDR3, taken from reference TRBV18 and TRBJ2-2): NAGVMQNPRHLVRRRGQEARLRCSPMKGHSHVYWYRQLPEEGLKFMVYLQKENIIDESGMPKERFSAEFPKEGPSILRIQQVVRGDSAAYFCASSPLTSSGELFFGEGSRLTVL.

This chain connects TRBV7-6 to TRBJ2-1, with 7 positions matching TRBD2. V lost 7 bases, J lost 4 bases, and 7 bases stayed unmatched. This CDR3 is built from 14 residues. Germline CDR1 is SGHVS and CDR2 is FNYEAQ. The CDR3 spells CASTTGGRYNEQFF. The CDR3 region has the DNA TGTGCCAGCACCACGGGAGGTAGATACAATGAGCAGTTCTTC.

The V call is TRBV13, the J call TRBJ1-1, with a weak D call TRBD1 (6 bases). This CDR3 is 15 amino acids long. Trimming removed 5 bases from V and 0 bases from J, with 13 bases in between. Germline CDR1 is PRHDT and CDR2 is FYEKMQ (reference sequence). The CDR3 spells CASSRRGGMNTEAFF. The CDR3 DNA follows: TGTGCCAGCAGCCGCCGCGGGGGCATGAACACTGAAGCTTTCTTT.

This chain links TRBV6-5 with TRBJ2-2; 9 bases match TRBD2. Germline trimming cut 8 bases from V and 2 bases from J; bases unmatched to any gene: 3. Germline CDR1 reads MNHEY; CDR2 reads SVGAGI. This CDR3 is built from 14 residues. CDR3 bases: TGTGCCAGCGGTAGCGGGAGCAACACCGGGGAGCTGTTTTTT. It translates to CASGSGSNTGELFF.